The 5 T cell receptor beta chains in this list originate from one sample, sequenced in a study of T cell repertoires in cytomegalovirus infection. Their target antigens are unknown. Each CDR3 protein gets one entry after TCRdb re-called the reads with MiXCR. The profile shows fewer than 1,000,000 distinct CDR3 sequences, approximately 32% of them singletons. The sample was cultured CD8+ T cells from PBMCs, taken from culture after CMV antigen stimulation. These receptors were collected from a human donor in good health (CMV status not recorded). Some clones in this sample may be carry-over from other donors' samples.

This sequence joins TRBV4-1 and TRBJ2-7, with D perhaps matching TRBD2 (5 bases). Trimming pared 1 base from V and 3 bases from J, leaving 13 bases between. The CDR3 has 15 amino acids. Germline assignment: CDR1 MGHRA and CDR2 YSYEKL. The CDR3 DNA reads TGCGCCAGCAGCCAAGGGGTAGGACTGATCTACGAGCAGTACTTC. It specifies CASSQGVGLIYEQYF.

The J gene is TRBJ1-2, the V gene TRBV7-3, with 7 nucleotides matching TRBD1. With 4 bases clipped from V and 5 bases from J, the junction kept 22 bases outside the gene matches. The V gene's germline CDR1 is SGHTA and CDR2 FQGTGA. The CDR3 is 19 amino acids. CDR3 coding DNA: TGTGCCAGCAGCTCCCGGGACAGCGACTCCCGTAGGGGCCTATATGGCTACACCTTC. This codes for CASSSRDSDSRRGLYGYTF.

This clonotype was observed at least ten times. The rearrangement uses TRBV7-2 and TRBJ1-5; D is unresolved. CDR3 length: 15 amino acids. Trimming shortened V by 3 bases and J by 6 bases, and 15 bases separated the two germline ends. CDR1 and CDR2 (germline): SGHTA, FQGNSA. CDR3 sequence reads: CASSFLGLDGQPQHF. CDR3 DNA: TGTGCCAGCAGCTTCTTGGGTCTAGACGGTCAGCCCCAGCATTTT.

The V gene is TRBV14, the J gene TRBJ2-7; 12 nucleotides agree with TRBD2. CDR3 length equals 17 residues. After removal of 1 base from V and 2 bases from J, the junction contained 6 bases not matched to a gene. The V gene's germline CDR1 is SGHDN and CDR2 FVKESK. The CDR3: CASSQGRLAGGAYEQYV. Here the CDR3 DNA reads TGTGCCAGCAGCCAAGGAAGGCTAGCGGGGGGGGCCTACGAGCAGTACGTC.

The chain links TRBV7-6 to TRBJ2-4; 12 nucleotides align to TRBD1. Germline CDR1 SGHVS, CDR2 FNYEAQ. This CDR3 is 18 amino acids long. J gave up 8 bases and V 5 bases, and 16 bases lay outside the gene matches. The CDR3 sequence is CASSVSTGTGGRGDIQYF. In DNA, the CDR3 is TGTGCCAGCAGCGTATCAACCGGGACAGGGGGCCGGGGGGACATTCAGTACTTC.